This TCR beta chain was obtained from a study of CD8+ T cells in alopecia areata. Findings and limits, study-wide: Under tofacitinib, fewer expanded CD8+ clones appeared among the top 100 scalp clones. Tofacitinib did not eliminate many expanded lesional clones from scalp or blood. Lesional scalp displayed greater clonality than normal scalp, most notably in alopecia totalis/universalis.

Treatment specified: oral pan-JAK inhibitor, 5-10 mg twice daily. Researchers gathered lesional scalp punch biopsies and peripheral blood from patients with alopecia areata. cDNA serving as the sequencing template came from extracted, reverse transcribed RNA. Data came from immunoSEQ multiplex PCR; TCRdb stores just in-frame clones and leaves some out. In the table there are around 100,000 clones, roughly 56% of which are singletons. Of note for this clone: The target antigen is unknown.

Germline CDR1 SEHNR, CDR2 FQNEAQ (reference sequence). With 3 bases removed from V and 7 bases from J, the gap between germline ends came to 6 bases. The CDR3 consists of 11 residues. The receptor was derived from a human donor with alopecia areata. V usage is TRBV7-9 and J usage is TRBJ1-1, with D unresolved. The sample consisted of CD4+ T cells sorted from blood, taken at week 24, from a patient treated with tofacitinib. Here the CDR3 DNA reads TGTGCCAGCAGCTTGAAAGTTGAAGCTTTCTTT. Translating gives CASSLKVEAFF. Drawing the rest from reference TRBV7-9 and TRBJ1-1, the complete variable domain is DTGVSQNPRHKITKRGQNVTFRCDPISEHNRLYWYRQTLGQGPEFLTYFQNEAQLEKSRLLSDRFSAERPKGSFSTLEIQRTEQGDSAMYLCASSLKVEAFFGQGTRLTVV.